This T cell receptor (beta chain) was captured in a study of technical replicates of blood from a handful of donors. Produced via immunoSEQ multiplex PCR; TCRdb's table is partial and in-frame only. The sample yields 65,000 to 90,000 clones, approximately 98% seen once. The CDR3 covers 13 residues. Germline-derived CDR1 and CDR2 are LNHDA and SQIVND (reference sequence). V was cut by 5 bases and J by 1 base, with 6 bases left in between. The receptor was derived from a human donor in good health. The sample comprised T cells isolated from PBMCs. The chain links TRBV19 to TRBJ1-3; D unclear. CDR3 residues: CASSYFSGNTIYF. In DNA form, the CDR3 reads TGTGCCAGTAGTTATTTTTCTGGAAACACCATATATTTT. Together with reference TRBV19 and TRBJ1-3, the CDR3 gives the full variable domain: DGGITQSPKYLFRKEGQNVTLSCEQNLNHDAMYWYRQDPGQGLRLIYYSQIVNDFQKGDIAEGYSVSREKKESFPLTVTSAQKNPTAFYLCASSYFSGNTIYFGEGSWLTVV.